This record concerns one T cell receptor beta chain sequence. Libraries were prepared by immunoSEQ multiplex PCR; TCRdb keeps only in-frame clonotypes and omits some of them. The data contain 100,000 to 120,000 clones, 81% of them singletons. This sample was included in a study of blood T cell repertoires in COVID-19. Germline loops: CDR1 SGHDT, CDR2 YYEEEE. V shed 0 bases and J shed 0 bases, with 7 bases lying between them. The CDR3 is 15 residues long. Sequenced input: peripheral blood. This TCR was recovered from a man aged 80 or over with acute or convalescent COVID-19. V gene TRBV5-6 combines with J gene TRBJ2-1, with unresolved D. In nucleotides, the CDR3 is TGTGCCAGCAGCTTGGGCCGTAGCTCCTACAATGAGCAGTTCTTC. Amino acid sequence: CASSLGRSSYNEQFF.